This TCR beta chain emerged from a study of shared clonotypes between healthy human individuals. Points from the study as a whole: There were few donors, and this limited the genetic and exposure-history diversity represented.

Donors comprised healthy HIV-negative adults lacking recent acute infections or vaccinations. Genomic DNA came from tens of millions of PBMCs in unsorted samples. Comment on this clone: Its specificity is unknown.

CDR1 and CDR2 (germline): MNHNS, SASEGT. Trimming shortened V by 1 base and J by 4 bases, and 8 bases separated the two germline ends. The length of the CDR3 is 14 residues. Several immunoSEQ 96-well plates shared each subset's DNA, each plate a replicate. Some clones are missing from TCRdb's copy, which holds only in-frame ones; the method was immunoSEQ multiplex PCR. Among approximately 470,000 clones, 81% were seen once, and the ten largest hold approximately 12%. This clonotype was obtained from a middle-aged woman in good health. Some clones in this sample may be carry-over from other donors' samples. The chain recombines TRBV6-1 with TRBJ1-3; D remains ambiguous. Sequencing input: PBMCs. CDR3 bases: TGTGCCAGCAGTGAAGGACGGAGAGGAAACACCATATATTTT. Translation gives CASSEGRRGNTIYF.